This is a list of T cell receptor beta chains from one sample in a study of blood T cell repertoires in COVID-19. Some clones are missing from TCRdb's copy, which holds only in-frame ones; the method was immunoSEQ multiplex PCR. The sample contains under 300,000 clones, nearly 90% of which appear only once. Sequencing input: PBMCs or T cells enriched from blood (not recorded which). These TCRs come from a woman aged 60 to 75 who had recovered from COVID-19. The CDR3 runs from the conserved cysteine through the conserved F or W. The order of the fields is J gene, V gene, clone size, D gene, CDR3 protein, CDR3 DNA. A D gene is named only where the DNA matches it firmly. Only some rows state a clone size, as once, few, many or a class for expanded clones.

j_gene: TRBJ1-6
v_gene: TRBV9
abundance: .
d_gene: .
CDR3aa: CASSVAGFPGSPLHF
CDR3nt: TGTGCCAGCAGCGTAGCGGGATTTCCGGGTTCACCCCTCCACTTT

j_gene: TRBJ1-6
v_gene: TRBV9
abundance: once
d_gene: .
CDR3aa: CASSLSGTGNSPLHF
CDR3nt: TGTGCCAGCAGCCTATCCGGGACTGGGAATTCACCCCTCCACTTT

j_gene: TRBJ2-1
v_gene: TRBV12-5
abundance: .
d_gene: TRBD2
CDR3aa: CASGRVAGAEQFF
CDR3nt: TGTGCTAGTGGTCGGGTAGCGGGGGCTGAGCAGTTCTTC

j_gene: TRBJ1-1
v_gene: TRBV2
abundance: few
d_gene: TRBD1
CDR3aa: CASRVETGEVAFF
CDR3nt: TGTGCCAGCAGAGTCGAGACAGGGGAAGTGGCTTTCTTT

j_gene: TRBJ2-7
v_gene: TRBV11-2
abundance: .
d_gene: TRBD1
CDR3aa: CASSLGQGTYEQYF
CDR3nt: TGTGCCAGCAGCTTGGGACAGGGGACCTACGAGCAGTACTTC

j_gene: TRBJ1-2
v_gene: TRBV15
abundance: .
d_gene: .
CDR3aa: CATTHGVDYGYTF
CDR3nt: TGTGCCACCACCCACGGGGTGGACTATGGCTACACCTTC

j_gene: TRBJ2-1
v_gene: TRBV10-2
abundance: .
d_gene: TRBD2
CDR3aa: CASGELAGVGQFF
CDR3nt: TGCGCCAGCGGGGAACTAGCGGGAGTTGGGCAGTTCTTC

j_gene: TRBJ1-5
v_gene: TRBV5-5
abundance: .
d_gene: TRBD1
CDR3aa: CASSRTRTGDQPQHF
CDR3nt: TGTGCCAGCAGCCGAACTAGGACAGGGGATCAGCCCCAGCATTTT

j_gene: TRBJ1-5
v_gene: TRBV30
abundance: .
d_gene: .
CDR3aa: CAWSVLRNQPQHF
CDR3nt: TGTGCCTGGAGTGTCCTCAGAAATCAGCCCCAGCATTTT

j_gene: TRBJ1-1
v_gene: TRBV19
abundance: .
d_gene: .
CDR3aa: CASRPIEASPEAFF
CDR3nt: TGTGCCAGCCGCCCCATCGAGGCGAGCCCTGAAGCTTTCTTT

j_gene: TRBJ2-1
v_gene: TRBV5-1
abundance: .
d_gene: .
CDR3aa: CASSPEPNRVNEQFF
CDR3nt: TGCGCCAGCAGCCCGGAACCAAACAGGGTCAATGAGCAGTTCTTC

j_gene: TRBJ2-1
v_gene: TRBV28
abundance: once
d_gene: .
CDR3aa: CASSLGTGRHEQFF
CDR3nt: TGTGCCAGCAGTTTAGGTACAGGGCGGCATGAGCAGTTCTTC

j_gene: TRBJ2-3
v_gene: TRBV4-1
abundance: .
d_gene: TRBD1
CDR3aa: CASSHPNRGLSTDTQYF
CDR3nt: TGCGCCAGCAGCCACCCGAACAGGGGGTTAAGCACAGATACGCAGTATTTT

j_gene: TRBJ2-5
v_gene: TRBV19
abundance: once
d_gene: TRBD2
CDR3aa: CASSIGTSEKTQYF
CDR3nt: TGTGCCAGTAGTATAGGAACTAGCGAAAAGACCCAGTACTTC

j_gene: TRBJ2-1
v_gene: TRBV5-4
abundance: .
d_gene: .
CDR3aa: CASSLGGASSYNEQFF
CDR3nt: TGTGCCAGCAGCTTGGGCGGGGCTAGCTCCTACAATGAGCAGTTCTTC

j_gene: TRBJ2-5
v_gene: TRBV9
abundance: .
d_gene: TRBD1
CDR3aa: CASSKGQVGETQYF
CDR3nt: TGTGCCAGCAGCAAAGGACAGGTGGGAGAGACCCAGTACTTC